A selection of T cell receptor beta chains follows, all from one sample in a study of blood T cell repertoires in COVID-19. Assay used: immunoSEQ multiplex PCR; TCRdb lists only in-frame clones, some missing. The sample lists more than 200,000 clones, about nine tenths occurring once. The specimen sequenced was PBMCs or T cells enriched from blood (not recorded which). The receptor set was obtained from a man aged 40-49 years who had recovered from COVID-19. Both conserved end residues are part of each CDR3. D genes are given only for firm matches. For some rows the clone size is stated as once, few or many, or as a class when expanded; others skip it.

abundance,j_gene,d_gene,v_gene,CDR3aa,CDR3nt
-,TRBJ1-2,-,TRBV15,CATSRDLAGGRGYTF,TGTGCCACCAGCAGAGATCTGGCGGGGGGCCGGGGCTACACCTTC
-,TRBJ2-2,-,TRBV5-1,CASSLDLGGAGELFF,TGCGCCAGCAGCTTGGACCTAGGAGGGGCCGGGGAGCTGTTTTTT
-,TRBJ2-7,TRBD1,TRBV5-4,CASSSSGGADYEQYF,TGTGCCAGCAGCTCCTCAGGGGGCGCTGACTACGAGCAGTACTTC
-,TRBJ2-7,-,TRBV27,CASSLSINQGHRKGQYF,TGTGCCAGCAGTTTATCGATCAATCAAGGACACCGCAAAGGGCAGTACTTC
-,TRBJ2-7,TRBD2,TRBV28,CASSPPLAGGRYEQYF,TGTGCCAGCAGTCCCCCCCTAGCGGGAGGTAGGTACGAGCAGTACTTC
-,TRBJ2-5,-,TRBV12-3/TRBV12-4,CASSLGGQTQYF,TGTGCCAGCAGTTTGGGGGGTCAGACCCAGTACTTC
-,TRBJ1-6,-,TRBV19,CASSPYMESPLHF,TGTGCCAGTAGTCCCTATATGGAGTCACCCCTCCACTTT
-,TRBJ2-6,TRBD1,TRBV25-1,CASSEFADRAGVLTF,TGTGCCAGCAGTGAATTCGCCGACAGGGCGGGCGTCCTGACTTTC
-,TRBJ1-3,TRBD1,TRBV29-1,CSVGTDSGNTIYF,TGCAGCGTGGGGACAGACTCTGGAAACACCATATATTTT
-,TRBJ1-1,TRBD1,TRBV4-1,CASRPGQGNTEAFF,TGCGCCAGCAGACCCGGACAGGGGAACACTGAAGCTTTCTTT
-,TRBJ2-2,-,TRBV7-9,CASSLKGVHTGELFF,TGTGCCAGCAGCTTAAAGGGAGTCCATACCGGGGAGCTGTTTTTT
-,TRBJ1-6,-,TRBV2,CASSGGESSYNSPLHF,TGTGCCAGCAGTGGGGGCGAAAGCTCCTATAATTCACCCCTCCACTTT
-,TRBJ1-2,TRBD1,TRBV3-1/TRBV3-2,CASRTGGGGYGYTF,TGTGCCAGCAGGACAGGGGGCGGCGGCTATGGCTACACCTTC
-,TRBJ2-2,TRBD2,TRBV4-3,CASSQETGGAGNTGELFF,TGCGCCAGCAGCCAAGAGACCGGGGGGGCAGGGAACACCGGGGAGCTGTTTTTT
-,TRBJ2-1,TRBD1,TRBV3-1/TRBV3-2,CASSQPGQGPYNEQFF,TGTGCCAGCAGCCAACCGGGACAGGGGCCCTACAATGAGCAGTTCTTC
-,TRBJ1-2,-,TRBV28,CASSFPDRNYGYTF,TGTGCCAGCAGTTTCCCTGACAGAAACTATGGCTACACCTTC
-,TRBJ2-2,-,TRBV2,CASSEQGVDGELFF,TGTGCCAGCAGTGAACAAGGGGTGGACGGGGAGCTGTTTTTT
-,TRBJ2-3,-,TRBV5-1,CASSLGTTVTDTQYF,TGCGCCAGCAGCTTGGGGACTACCGTCACAGATACGCAGTATTTT
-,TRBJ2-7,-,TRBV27,CASSFILGSRRGNSYEQYF,TGTGCCAGCAGTTTCATCTTAGGGTCGCGAAGGGGGAACTCCTACGAGCAGTACTTC
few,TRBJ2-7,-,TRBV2,CASSGGQGPYEQYF,TGTGCCAGCAGTGGGGGGCAGGGCCCCTACGAGCAGTACTTC
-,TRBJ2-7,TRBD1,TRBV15,CATSRGRAGQEPYEQYF,TGTGCCACCAGCAGAGGCCGTGCGGGACAGGAACCTTACGAGCAGTACTTC
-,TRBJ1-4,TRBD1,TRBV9,CASSDQGGDEKLFF,TGTGCCAGCAGCGATCAGGGGGGAGACGAAAAACTGTTTTTT
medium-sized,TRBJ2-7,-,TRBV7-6,CASSLTGSHEQYF,TGTGCCAGCAGCTTAACAGGGTCACACGAGCAGTACTTC
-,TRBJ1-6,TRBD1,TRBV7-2,CASSLATGDNSPLHF,TGTGCCAGCAGCCTAGCGACAGGGGACAATTCACCCCTCCACTTT
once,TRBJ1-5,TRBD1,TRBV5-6,CASSTGAGQGNQPQHF,TGTGCCAGCAGCACAGGGGCGGGACAGGGCAATCAGCCCCAGCATTTT
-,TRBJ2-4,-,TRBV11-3,CASSLGPYGDIQYF,TGTGCCAGCAGCTTAGGACCTTACGGGGACATTCAGTACTTC
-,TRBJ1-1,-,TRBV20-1,CSASDGTGPGAFF,TGCAGTGCTAGTGATGGTACAGGGCCGGGAGCTTTCTTT
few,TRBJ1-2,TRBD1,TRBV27,CASSPGTGAAGYTF,TGTGCCAGCAGTCCCGGGACAGGGGCCGCTGGCTACACCTTC
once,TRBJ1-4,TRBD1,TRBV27,CASSAWDRGKEKLFF,TGTGCCAGCAGTGCCTGGGACAGGGGAAAGGAAAAACTGTTTTTT
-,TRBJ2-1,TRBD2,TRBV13,CASSLETSGGQYNEQFF,TGTGCCAGCAGCTTAGAAACTAGCGGGGGGCAGTACAATGAGCAGTTCTTC
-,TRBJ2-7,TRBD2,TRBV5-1,CASSLVPGTSGLQYF,TGCGCCAGCAGCTTGGTCCCCGGGACTAGCGGGTTACAGTACTTC
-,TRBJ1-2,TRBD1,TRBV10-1,CASSADRGQANYGYTF,TGCGCCAGCAGTGCGGACAGGGGGCAGGCTAACTATGGCTACACCTTC
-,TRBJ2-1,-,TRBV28,CASSAAGVGGNNEQFF,TGTGCCAGCAGTGCCGCCGGAGTCGGGGGAAACAATGAGCAGTTCTTC
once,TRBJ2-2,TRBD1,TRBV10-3,CAISQDRVGTGELFF,TGTGCCATCAGTCAGGACAGGGTAGGCACCGGGGAGCTGTTTTTT
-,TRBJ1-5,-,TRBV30,CAWSATGPPQPQHF,TGTGCCTGGAGTGCCACAGGGCCCCCTCAGCCCCAGCATTTT
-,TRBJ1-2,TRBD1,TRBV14,CASSLDRSFYGYTF,TGTGCCAGCAGCCTGGACAGGAGCTTCTATGGCTACACCTTC
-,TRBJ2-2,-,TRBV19,CASSLTGGWNTGELFF,TGTGCCAGTAGCCTCACTGGCGGGTGGAACACCGGGGAGCTGTTTTTT
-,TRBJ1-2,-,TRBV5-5,CASSGGEPWYGYTF,TGTGCCAGCAGCGGGGGGGAGCCCTGGTATGGCTACACCTTC
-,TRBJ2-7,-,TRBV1,CTSSQVPAASYEQYF,TGCACCAGCAGCCAAGTTCCAGCGGCGTCCTACGAGCAGTACTTC